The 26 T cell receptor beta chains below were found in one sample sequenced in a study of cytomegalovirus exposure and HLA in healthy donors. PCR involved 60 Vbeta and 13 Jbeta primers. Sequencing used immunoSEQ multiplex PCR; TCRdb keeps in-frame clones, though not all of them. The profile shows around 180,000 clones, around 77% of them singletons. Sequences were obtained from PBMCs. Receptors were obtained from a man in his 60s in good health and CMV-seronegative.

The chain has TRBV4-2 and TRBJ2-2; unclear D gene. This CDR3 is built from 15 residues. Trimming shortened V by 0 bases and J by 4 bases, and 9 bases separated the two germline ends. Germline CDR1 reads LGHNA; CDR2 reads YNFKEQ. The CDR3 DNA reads TGTGCCAGCAGCCAAGAGGCCCGGGTCACCGGGGAGCTGTTTTTT. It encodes CASSQEARVTGELFF.

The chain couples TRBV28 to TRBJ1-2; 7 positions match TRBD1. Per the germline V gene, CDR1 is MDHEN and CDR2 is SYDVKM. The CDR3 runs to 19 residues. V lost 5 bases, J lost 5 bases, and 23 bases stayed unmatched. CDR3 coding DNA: TGTGCCAGCAGTACCTACCGGGACAGAGTCCTTAGCCCCCCTTATGGCTACACCTTC. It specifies CASSTYRDRVLSPPYGYTF.

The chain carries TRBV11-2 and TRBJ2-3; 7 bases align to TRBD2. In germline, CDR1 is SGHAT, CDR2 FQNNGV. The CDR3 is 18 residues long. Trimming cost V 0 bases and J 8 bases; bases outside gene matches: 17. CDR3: CASSLELVGGTDTLTQYF. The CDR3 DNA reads TGTGCCAGCAGCTTAGAGCTGGTGGGGGGGACCGACACACTTACGCAGTATTTT.

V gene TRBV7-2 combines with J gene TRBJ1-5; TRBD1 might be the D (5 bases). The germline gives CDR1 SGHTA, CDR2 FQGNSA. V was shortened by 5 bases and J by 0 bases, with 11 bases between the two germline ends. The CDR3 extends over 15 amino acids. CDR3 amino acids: CASSKGLSSNQPQHF. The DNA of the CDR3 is TGTGCCAGCAGCAAGGGACTTAGTAGCAATCAGCCCCAGCATTTT.

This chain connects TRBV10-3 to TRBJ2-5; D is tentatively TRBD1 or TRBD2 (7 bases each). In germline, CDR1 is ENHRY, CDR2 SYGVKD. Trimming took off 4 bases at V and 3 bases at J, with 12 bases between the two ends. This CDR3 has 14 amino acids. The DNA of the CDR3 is TGTGCCATCAGTGGGTCAGGGGGGGAAGAGACCCAGTACTTC. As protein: CAISGSGGEETQYF.

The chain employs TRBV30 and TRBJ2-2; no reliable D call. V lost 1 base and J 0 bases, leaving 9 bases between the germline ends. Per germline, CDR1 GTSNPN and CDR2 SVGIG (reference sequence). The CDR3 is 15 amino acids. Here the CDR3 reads CAWSGGLPNTGELFF. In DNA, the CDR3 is TGTGCCTGGAGTGGTGGGCTGCCGAACACCGGGGAGCTGTTTTTT. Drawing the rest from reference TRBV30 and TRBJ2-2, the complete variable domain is SQTIHQWPATLVQPVGSPLSLECTVEGTSNPNLYWYRQAAGRGLQLLFYSVGIGQISSEVPQNLSASRPQDRQFILSSKKLLLSDSGFYLCAWSGGLPNTGELFFGEGSRLTVL.

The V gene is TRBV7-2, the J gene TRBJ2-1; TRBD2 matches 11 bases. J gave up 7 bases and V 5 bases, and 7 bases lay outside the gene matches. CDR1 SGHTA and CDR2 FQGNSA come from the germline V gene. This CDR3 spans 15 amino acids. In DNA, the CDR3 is TGTGCCAGCAGCCTTACTAGCGGGAGTGGAAATGAGCAGTTCTTC. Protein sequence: CASSLTSGSGNEQFF. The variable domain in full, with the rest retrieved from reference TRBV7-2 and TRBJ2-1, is GAGVSQSPSNKVTEKGKDVELRCDPISGHTALYWYRQSLGQGLEFLIYFQGNSAPDKSGLPSDRFSAERTGGSVSTLTIQRTQQEDSAVYLCASSLTSGSGNEQFFGPGTRLTVL.

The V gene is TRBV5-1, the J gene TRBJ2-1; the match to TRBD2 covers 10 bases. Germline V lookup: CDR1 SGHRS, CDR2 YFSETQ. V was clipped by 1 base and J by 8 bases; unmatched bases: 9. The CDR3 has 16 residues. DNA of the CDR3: TGCGCCAGCAGCTTGCTTCCAGCGGGGGGGCCGTATGAGCAGTTCTTC. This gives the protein CASSLLPAGGPYEQFF.

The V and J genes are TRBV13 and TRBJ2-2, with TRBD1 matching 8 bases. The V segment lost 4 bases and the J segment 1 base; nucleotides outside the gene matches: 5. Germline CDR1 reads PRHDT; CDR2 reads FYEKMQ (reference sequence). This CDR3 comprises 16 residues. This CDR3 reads CASSYDRGLNTGELFF. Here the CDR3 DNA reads TGTGCCAGCAGCTACGACAGGGGCTTGAACACCGGGGAGCTGTTTTTT.

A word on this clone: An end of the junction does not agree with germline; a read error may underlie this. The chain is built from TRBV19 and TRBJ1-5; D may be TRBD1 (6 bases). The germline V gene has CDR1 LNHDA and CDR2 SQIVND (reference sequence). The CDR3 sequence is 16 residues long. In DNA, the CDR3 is TGTGCCAGTAGCACTAACAGGGATGGGCCAAATCAGCCCCAGAATTTT. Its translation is CASSTNRDGPNQPQNF.

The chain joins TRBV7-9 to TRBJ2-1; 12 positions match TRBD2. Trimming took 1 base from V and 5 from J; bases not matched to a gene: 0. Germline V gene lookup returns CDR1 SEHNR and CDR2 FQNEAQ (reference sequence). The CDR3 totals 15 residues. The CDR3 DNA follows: TGTGCCAGCAGCTTAGGGACTAGCGGGGACAATGAGCAGTTCTTC. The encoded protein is CASSLGTSGDNEQFF. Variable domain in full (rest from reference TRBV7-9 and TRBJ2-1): DTGVSQNPRHKITKRGQNVTFRCDPISEHNRLYWYRQTLGQGPEFLTYFQNEAQLEKSRLLSDRFSAERPKGSFSTLEIQRTEQGDSAMYLCASSLGTSGDNEQFFGPGTRLTVL.

CDR3 residues: CASSSPLGQSTGELFF. CDR3 sequence (DNA): TGTGCCAGCAGTTCCCCCCTCGGACAGAGCACCGGGGAGCTGTTTTTT. The chain has TRBV6-5 and TRBJ2-2, with TRBD1 as a possible D gene (6 bases). Germline V gene data show CDR1 as MNHEY and CDR2 as SVGAGI. Trimming removed 4 bases at V and 4 bases at J, with 16 bases between. This CDR3 spans 16 amino acids.

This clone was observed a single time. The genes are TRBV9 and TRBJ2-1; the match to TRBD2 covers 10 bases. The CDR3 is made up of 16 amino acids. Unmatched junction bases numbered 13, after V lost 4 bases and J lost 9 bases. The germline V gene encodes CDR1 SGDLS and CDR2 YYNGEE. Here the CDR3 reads CASSSSKTGTSVEQFF. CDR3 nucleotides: TGTGCCAGCAGCAGCTCGAAGACCGGGACTAGCGTTGAGCAGTTCTTC.

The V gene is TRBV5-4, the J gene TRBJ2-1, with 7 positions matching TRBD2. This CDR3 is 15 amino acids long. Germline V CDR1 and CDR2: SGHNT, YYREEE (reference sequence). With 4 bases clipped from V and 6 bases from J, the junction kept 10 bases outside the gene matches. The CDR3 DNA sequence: TGTGCCAGCAGCCTGGGGGGGGTAAAGCCCAATGAGCAGTTCTTC. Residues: CASSLGGVKPNEQFF.

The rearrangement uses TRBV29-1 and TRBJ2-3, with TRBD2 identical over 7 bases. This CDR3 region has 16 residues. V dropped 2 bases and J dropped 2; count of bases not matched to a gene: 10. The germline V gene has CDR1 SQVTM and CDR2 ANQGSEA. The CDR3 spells CSVEMASGSATDTQYF. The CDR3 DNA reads TGCAGCGTTGAAATGGCTAGCGGTTCTGCCACAGATACGCAGTATTTT.

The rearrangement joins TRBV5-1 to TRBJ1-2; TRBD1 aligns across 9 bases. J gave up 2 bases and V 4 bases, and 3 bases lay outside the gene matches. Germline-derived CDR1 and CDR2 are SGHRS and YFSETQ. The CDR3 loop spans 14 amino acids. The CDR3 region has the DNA TGCGCCAGCAGCCCCGGGACAGGGAACTATGGCTACACCTTC. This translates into CASSPGTGNYGYTF.

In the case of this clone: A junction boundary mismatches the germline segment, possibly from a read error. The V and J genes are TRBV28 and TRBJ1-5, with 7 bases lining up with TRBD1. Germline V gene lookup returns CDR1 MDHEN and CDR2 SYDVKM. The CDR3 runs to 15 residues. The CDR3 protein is CASSPSTGMGQPQNF. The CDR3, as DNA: TGTGCCAGCAGTCCGTCGACAGGGATGGGTCAGCCCCAGAATTTT.

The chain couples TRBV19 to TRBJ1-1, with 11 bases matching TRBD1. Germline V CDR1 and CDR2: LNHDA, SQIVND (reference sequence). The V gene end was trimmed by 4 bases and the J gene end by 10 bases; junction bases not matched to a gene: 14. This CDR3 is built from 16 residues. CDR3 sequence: CASSTRTGGVNSGAFF. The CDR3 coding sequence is TGTGCCAGTAGTACAAGGACAGGGGGCGTTAATTCGGGAGCTTTCTTT. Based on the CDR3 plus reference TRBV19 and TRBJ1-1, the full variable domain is DGGITQSPKYLFRKEGQNVTLSCEQNLNHDAMYWYRQDPGQGLRLIYYSQIVNDFQKGDIAEGYSVSREKKESFPLTVTSAQKNPTAFYLCASSTRTGGVNSGAFFGQGTRLTVV.

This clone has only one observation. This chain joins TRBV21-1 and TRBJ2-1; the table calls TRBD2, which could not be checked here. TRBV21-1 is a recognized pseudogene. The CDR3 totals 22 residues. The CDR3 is CASSKRTREDAGGPGGNNEQFF. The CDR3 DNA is TGTGCCAGCAGCAAAAGAACACGGGAGGATGCGGGAGGGCCCGGGGGAAACAATGAGCAGTTCTTC.

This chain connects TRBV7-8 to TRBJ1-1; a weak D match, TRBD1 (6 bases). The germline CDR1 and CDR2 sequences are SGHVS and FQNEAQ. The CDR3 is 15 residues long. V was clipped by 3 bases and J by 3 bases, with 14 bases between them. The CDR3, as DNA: TGTGCCAGCAGCTTTTTCGACAGGATCGACACTGAAGCTTTCTTT. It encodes CASSFFDRIDTEAFF.

CDR3 sequence reads: CASTSFRGSYEQYF. For the CDR3, the DNA is TGTGCCAGCACCTCATTCCGGGGATCCTACGAGCAGTACTTC. The V call is TRBV6-5, the J call TRBJ2-7, with D possibly being TRBD2 (5 bases). The CDR3 extends over 14 amino acids. Germline-derived CDR1 and CDR2 are MNHEY and SVGAGI. Deletions cut 7 bases from V and 1 base from J, with 14 bases between.

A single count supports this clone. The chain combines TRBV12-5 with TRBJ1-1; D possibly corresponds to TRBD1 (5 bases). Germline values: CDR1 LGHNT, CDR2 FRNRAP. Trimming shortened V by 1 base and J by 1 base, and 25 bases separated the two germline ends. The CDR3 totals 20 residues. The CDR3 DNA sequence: TGTGCTAGTGGTTTGGCCACGGGGGGGGTGCGTCGCTCTCGGAACACTGAAGCTTTCTTT. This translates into CASGLATGGVRRSRNTEAFF.

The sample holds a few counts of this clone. This CDR3 reads CASSTQTTPGGNTIYF. For the CDR3, the DNA is TGTGCCAGCAGCACCCAGACAACCCCGGGAGGAAACACCATATATTTT. The chain couples TRBV7-9 to TRBJ1-3; D is unclear. This CDR3 has 16 residues. The V end lost 5 bases, the J end lost 4 bases, and 18 bases lay between the germline ends. From germline, CDR1 is SEHNR and CDR2 FQNEAQ (reference sequence).

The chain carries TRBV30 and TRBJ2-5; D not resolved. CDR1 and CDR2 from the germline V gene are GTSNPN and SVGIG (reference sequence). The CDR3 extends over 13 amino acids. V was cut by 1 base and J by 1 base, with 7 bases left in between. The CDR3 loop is CAWSAIIQETQYF. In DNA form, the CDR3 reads TGTGCCTGGAGTGCTATAATCCAAGAGACCCAGTACTTC.

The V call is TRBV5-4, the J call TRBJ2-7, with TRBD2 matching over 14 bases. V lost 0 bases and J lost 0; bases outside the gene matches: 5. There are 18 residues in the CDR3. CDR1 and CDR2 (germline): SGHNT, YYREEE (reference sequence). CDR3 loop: CASSLGLAGGTSSYEQYF. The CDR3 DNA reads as TGTGCCAGCAGCTTGGGACTAGCGGGGGGGACCAGCTCCTACGAGCAGTACTTC.

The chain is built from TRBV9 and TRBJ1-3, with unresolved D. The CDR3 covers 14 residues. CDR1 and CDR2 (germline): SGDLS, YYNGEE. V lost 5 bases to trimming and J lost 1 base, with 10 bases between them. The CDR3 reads CASRAETSGNTIYF. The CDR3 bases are TGTGCCAGCAGGGCCGAGACATCTGGAAACACCATATATTTT.